One sample yielded the 32 T cell receptor beta chains listed below, sequenced in a study of cytomegalovirus exposure and HLA in healthy donors. The PCR made use of 60 Vbeta and 13 Jbeta primers. Some clones are missing from TCRdb's copy, which holds only in-frame ones; the method was immunoSEQ multiplex PCR. Seen here are approximately 240,000 clones, 85% to 90% observed once, and the top ten hold roughly 1%. The sample taken for sequencing was PBMCs. Every receptor here comes from a woman aged 18-35 years in good health and CMV-seronegative.

This chain uses TRBV4-3 with TRBJ1-2; D ambiguous. Germline V gene lookup returns CDR1 LGHNA and CDR2 YSLEER. This CDR3 has 15 amino acids. The germline V and J ends were trimmed by 1 base and 3 bases, with 12 bases remaining between them. CDR3 sequence (DNA): TGCGCCAGCAGCCAAGTTAGCAGTTGGGACTATGGCTACACCTTC. Protein sequence: CASSQVSSWDYGYTF.

The gene calls are TRBV5-1 and TRBJ2-6; 8 nucleotides match TRBD1. The J segment lost 0 bases and the V segment lost 4 bases, leaving 3 bases of the junction unmatched. CDR1 and CDR2 (germline): SGHRS, YFSETQ. The CDR3 has 16 residues. CDR3 protein: CASSRDRSSGANVLTF. CDR3 bases: TGCGCCAGCAGCCGGGACAGGAGCTCTGGGGCCAACGTCCTGACTTTC.

The chain carries TRBV6-5 and TRBJ2-7; TRBD2 is a possible D gene (5 bases). This CDR3 has 15 residues. Germline V gives CDR1 MNHEY, CDR2 SVGAGI. V lost 6 bases and J 3 bases, leaving 18 bases between the germline ends. The DNA of the CDR3 is TGTGCCAGCAGCCTCGGACTTCCTCTCTTCTACGAGCAGTACTTC. Residues: CASSLGLPLFYEQYF.

The chain carries TRBV29-1 and TRBJ2-7; D gene uncertain. Germline-derived CDR1 and CDR2 are SQVTM and ANQGSEA. The CDR3 consists of 12 residues. The V end lost 4 bases, the J end lost 0 bases, and 7 bases lay between the germline ends. The DNA for the CDR3 is TGCAGCGTTGGGCTTAACTCCTACGAGCAGTACTTC. Amino acid sequence: CSVGLNSYEQYF.

The chain joins TRBV28 to TRBJ1-5; D not resolved. CDR1 MDHEN and CDR2 SYDVKM come from the germline V gene. The germline V and J ends were trimmed by 4 bases and 1 base, with 8 bases remaining between them. The CDR3 has 14 residues. CDR3 in DNA: TGTGCCAGCAGTTACCCGACAAGCAATCAGCCCCAGCATTTT. Translated, it gives CASSYPTSNQPQHF. Full variable domain (outside the CDR3, taken from reference TRBV28 and TRBJ1-5): DVKVTQSSRYLVKRTGEKVFLECVQDMDHENMFWYRQDPGLGLRLIYFSYDVKMKEKGDIPEGYSVSREKKERFSLILESASTNQTSMYLCASSYPTSNQPQHFGDGTRLSIL.

The chain joins TRBV10-3 to TRBJ1-1; maybe TRBD1 (6 bases). The CDR3 contains 14 residues. Trimming left V 4 bases short and J 1 base short, with 10 bases between. CDR1 and CDR2 from the germline V gene are ENHRY and SYGVKD. The CDR3 protein is CAISAGTQNTEAFF. The CDR3, as DNA: TGTGCCATCAGTGCCGGGACACAGAACACTGAAGCTTTCTTT.

The V call is TRBV10-3, the J call TRBJ2-7, with no clear D. V was shortened by 8 bases and J by 4 bases, with 12 bases between the two germline ends. There are 12 residues in the CDR3. CDR1 is ENHRY and CDR2 is SYGVKD in the germline V gene. Here the CDR3 DNA reads TGTGCCATCGGCTCGATAGCTTACGAGCAGTACTTC. It translates to CAIGSIAYEQYF.

The chain has TRBV10-1 and TRBJ2-7; possible D gene TRBD1, 6 bases. This CDR3 region has 14 residues. CDR1 and CDR2 (germline): WNHNN, SYGVQD (reference sequence). With 5 bases removed from V and 2 bases from J, the gap between germline ends came to 13 bases. The CDR3 coding sequence is TGCGCCAGCAGTCCAACAGGGAGAACCTACGAGCAGTACTTC. Amino acid sequence: CASSPTGRTYEQYF.

The DNA for the CDR3 is TGTGCCAGCAGCTTACATGGGGCGGGAGGTACAGATACGCAGTATTTT. Amino acid sequence: CASSLHGAGGTDTQYF. The chain has TRBV7-8 and TRBJ2-3; 8 bases line up with TRBD2. Germline CDR1 is SGHVS and CDR2 is FQNEAQ. This CDR3 has 16 amino acids. V was pared by 2 bases and J by 3 bases, with 7 bases of the junction left unmatched.

V usage is TRBV27 and J usage is TRBJ2-3; no reliable D call. This CDR3 region has 13 residues. CDR1 is MNHEY and CDR2 is SMNVEV in the germline V gene (reference sequence). Deletions cut 1 base from V and 6 bases from J, with 8 bases between. In DNA form, the CDR3 reads TGTGCCAGCAGTTTATTGCATCGGGATACGCAGTATTTT. It translates to CASSLLHRDTQYF.

The genes are TRBV9 and TRBJ2-3, with D possibly being TRBD1 (6 bases). Per the germline V gene, CDR1 is SGDLS and CDR2 is YYNGEE. Trimming shortened V by 0 bases and J by 3 bases, and 17 bases separated the two germline ends. This CDR3 region has 17 residues. DNA of the CDR3: TGTGCCAGCAGCGTAGCTACCAGGAGGCAGGGGACAGATACGCAGTATTTT. Its translation: CASSVATRRQGTDTQYF. Full variable domain (missing parts from reference TRBV9 and TRBJ2-3): DSGVTQTPKHLITATGQRVTLRCSPRSGDLSVYWYQQSLDQGLQFLIQYYNGEERAKGNILERFSAQQFPDLHSELNLSSLELGDSALYFCASSVATRRQGTDTQYFGPGTRLTVL.

The rearrangement links TRBV5-1 to TRBJ2-1, with 9 bases identical to TRBD2. This CDR3 comprises 19 residues. The trim removed 2 bases at V and 7 bases at J, leaving 19 bases unmatched. Germline V gene data show CDR1 as SGHRS and CDR2 as YFSETQ. CDR3 coding DNA: TGCGCCAGCAGCTTTCCCATTAGCGGGGGCCGTTCGGACACAAATGAGCAGTTCTTC. As protein: CASSFPISGGRSDTNEQFF. Together with reference TRBV5-1 and TRBJ2-1, the CDR3 gives the full variable domain: KAGVTQTPRYLIKTRGQQVTLSCSPISGHRSVSWYQQTPGQGLQFLFEYFSETQRNKGNFPGRFSGRQFSNSRSEMNVSTLELGDSALYLCASSFPISGGRSDTNEQFFGPGTRLTVL.

The J gene is TRBJ1-3, the V gene TRBV6-5; 7 nucleotides line up with TRBD1. Trimming took 2 bases from V and 4 from J; bases not matched to a gene: 5. CDR1 MNHEY and CDR2 SVGAGI come from the germline V gene. This CDR3 spans 15 amino acids. The DNA of the CDR3 is TGTGCCAGCAGTTACCCGACAGGGCGCGGAAACACCATATATTTT. Encoded protein: CASSYPTGRGNTIYF.

V usage is TRBV6-5 and J usage is TRBJ1-1; the D gene is possibly TRBD1 (6 bases). V lost 5 bases and J lost 1, with 14 bases in between. Per germline, CDR1 MNHEY and CDR2 SVGAGI. There are 15 residues in the CDR3. The CDR3 reads CASSGWTASNTEAFF. Written as DNA, the CDR3 is TGTGCCAGCAGTGGGTGGACAGCATCGAACACTGAAGCTTTCTTT.

The chain is built from TRBV2 and TRBJ1-6; tentative D call: TRBD1 (5 bases). The CDR3 runs 15 residues. Trimming removed 6 bases from V and 6 bases from J, with 15 bases in between. In germline, CDR1 is SNHLY, CDR2 FYNNEI. The DNA of the CDR3 is TGTGCCAGCAGCCTTTTGGAGGGGTCTAATTCACCCCTCCACTTT. Protein: CASSLLEGSNSPLHF. Filled out from reference TRBV2 and TRBJ1-6, the complete variable domain reads EPEVTQTPSHQVTQMGQEVILRCVPISNHLYFYWYRQILGQKVEFLVSFYNNEISEKSEIFDDQFSVERPDGSNFTLKIRSTKLEDSAMYFCASSLLEGSNSPLHFGNGTRLTVT.

The chain joins TRBV6-1 to TRBJ2-5, with D unresolved. Germline V gives CDR1 MNHNS, CDR2 SASEGT. V was clipped by 4 bases and J by 1 base, with 10 bases between them. This CDR3 is built from 14 residues. In DNA, the CDR3 is TGTGCCAGCAGTGTCCGACTGGCCCAAGAGACCCAGTACTTC. Its protein is CASSVRLAQETQYF.

The J gene is TRBJ2-1, the V gene TRBV5-6, with a tentative D call TRBD2 (6 bases). Germline V gives CDR1 SGHDT, CDR2 YYEEEE. V lost 0 bases and J lost 9, with 13 bases in between. The length of the CDR3 is 14 residues. CDR3 in DNA: TGTGCCAGCAGCTTGGTACTAGCCTACGGTGAGCAGTTCTTC. Translation: CASSLVLAYGEQFF.

The chain has TRBV5-5 and TRBJ2-5; 9 nucleotides line up with TRBD1. CDR3 size: 15 residues. Germline CDR1 SGHKS, CDR2 YYEKEE (reference sequence). The V and J ends lost 4 bases and 4 bases, in that order; junction bases with no gene match: 8. The CDR3 sequence is CASSIGTGLRETQYF. The CDR3 DNA is TGTGCCAGCAGCATCGGGACAGGGCTCCGAGAGACCCAGTACTTC.

The genes are TRBV19 and TRBJ2-2; 9 bases are shared with TRBD1. The CDR3 is 16 amino acids. CDR1 and CDR2 from the germline V gene are LNHDA and SQIVND (reference sequence). V lost 3 bases, J lost 5 bases, and 7 bases stayed unmatched. CDR3 DNA: TGTGCCAGTAGTATTTGGGGGACAGGGATGACCGGGGAGCTGTTTTTT. Amino acid sequence: CASSIWGTGMTGELFF.

The chain links TRBV10-3 to TRBJ2-5; 8 nucleotides match TRBD2. Germline V gene lookup returns CDR1 ENHRY and CDR2 SYGVKD. J was trimmed by 2 bases and V by 0 bases; bases with no gene match: 5. The CDR3 extends over 16 amino acids. CDR3 protein: CAISESVASGQETQYF. CDR3 coding DNA: TGTGCCATCAGTGAGTCGGTTGCTAGCGGGCAAGAGACCCAGTACTTC.

The gene calls are TRBV28 and TRBJ1-5; 7 nucleotides match TRBD1. CDR3 size: 16 residues. The ends lost 1 base at V and 6 bases at J; junction bases unmatched: 9. Germline CDR1 MDHEN, CDR2 SYDVKM. CDR3 bases: TGTGCCAGCAGTTTATTGAAAGGGGGCGCGGTTCAGCCCCAGCATTTT. It translates to CASSLLKGGAVQPQHF.

This clone was detected only once. The chain is built from TRBV19 and TRBJ1-5; 9 nucleotides agree with TRBD1. The CDR3 runs 15 residues. Germline CDR1 is LNHDA and CDR2 is SQIVND (reference sequence). V was pared by 9 bases and J by 5 bases, with 11 bases of the junction left unmatched. CDR3 amino acids: CASNPDRGNYQPQHF. CDR3 sequence (DNA): TGTGCCAGCAATCCTGACAGGGGGAATTATCAGCCCCAGCATTTT.

The chain uses TRBV4-1 and TRBJ2-1; 7 bases match TRBD2. The CDR3 has 16 amino acids. Unmatched junction bases numbered 10, after V lost 3 bases and J lost 5 bases. Germline V CDR1 and CDR2: MGHRA, YSYEKL. The CDR3 sequence is CASSQGTFTSDNEQFF. The CDR3 coding sequence is TGCGCCAGCAGCCAGGGTACCTTTACTAGCGACAATGAGCAGTTCTTC.

The genes are TRBV27 and TRBJ1-4, with 7 bases identical to TRBD1. The CDR3 length is 17 residues. Germline CDR1 is MNHEY and CDR2 is SMNVEV (reference sequence). The V gene end was trimmed by 1 base and the J gene end by 2 bases; junction bases not matched to a gene: 7. The CDR3 nucleotides are TGTGCCAGCAGTTTATTAAGATCGACAGGGACTAATGAAAAACTGTTTTTT. Its protein is CASSLLRSTGTNEKLFF.

This clone was counted a single time. The chain joins TRBV14 to TRBJ2-5; 10 bases map to TRBD1. Germline trimming cut 4 bases from V and 4 bases from J; bases unmatched to any gene: 6. The CDR3 contains 15 residues. Germline loops: CDR1 SGHDN, CDR2 FVKESK. The CDR3 is CASSRDRGRAETQYF. As DNA, the CDR3 is TGTGCCAGCAGCCGGGACAGGGGCCGGGCAGAGACCCAGTACTTC.

This clone was seen more than once but under ten times. V usage is TRBV7-2 and J usage is TRBJ2-5; 9 bases align to TRBD1. V lost 6 bases, J lost 1 base, and 9 bases stayed unmatched. From germline, CDR1 is SGHTA and CDR2 FQGNSA. CDR3 length equals 16 residues. Here the CDR3 reads CASSQNRGLGQETQYF. The CDR3 DNA sequence: TGTGCCAGCAGTCAGAACAGGGGGCTAGGCCAAGAGACCCAGTACTTC.

The rearrangement links TRBV19 to TRBJ1-2, with 7 nucleotides matching TRBD1. CDR3 length: 17 amino acids. CDR1 LNHDA and CDR2 SQIVND come from the germline V gene (reference sequence). Germline trimming cut 1 base from V and 6 bases from J; bases unmatched to any gene: 14. The CDR3 bases are TGTGCCAGTAGTATAGTAAAGGGGGCGATCTCTCTCAATGGCTACACCTTC. Encoded protein: CASSIVKGAISLNGYTF.

This clone was seen once. The chain is built from TRBV5-1 and TRBJ1-5, with 7 bases fitting TRBD1. The CDR3 contains 14 residues. Germline values: CDR1 SGHRS, CDR2 YFSETQ. Unmatched junction bases numbered 3, after V lost 2 bases and J lost 4 bases. The CDR3 spells CASSLGQENQPQHF. The DNA of the CDR3 is TGCGCCAGCAGCTTAGGACAGGAAAATCAGCCCCAGCATTTT.

This chain joins TRBV5-1 and TRBJ1-2, with TRBD1 matching over 7 bases. The germline CDR1 and CDR2 sequences are SGHRS and YFSETQ. V was pared by 0 bases and J by 6 bases, with 17 bases of the junction left unmatched. The CDR3 consists of 18 residues. CDR3 DNA: TGCGCCAGCAGCTTGGGGCCTATAAAGGGGGCAAGAAGGGATGGCTACACCTTC. It translates to CASSLGPIKGARRDGYTF.

V and J are TRBV5-1 and TRBJ2-5; D unresolved. Germline values: CDR1 SGHRS, CDR2 YFSETQ. The CDR3 totals 14 residues. V was cut by 3 bases and J by 3 bases, with 12 bases left in between. The CDR3 coding sequence is TGCGCCAGCAGCTCAGTCAGGCGAGAAGAGACCCAGTACTTC. Translation gives CASSSVRREETQYF.

V and J are TRBV11-2 and TRBJ2-7, with 8 bases aligning to TRBD1. V dropped 5 bases and J dropped 2; count of bases not matched to a gene: 11. CDR3 length: 16 amino acids. The V gene's germline CDR1 is SGHAT and CDR2 FQNNGV. Written as DNA, the CDR3 is TGTGCCAGCAGCGCCCAGACAGGGGCTTTTACCTACGAGCAGTACTTC. Residues: CASSAQTGAFTYEQYF.

The gene calls are TRBV6-5 and TRBJ1-1; D perhaps matches TRBD1 (6 bases). Per germline, CDR1 MNHEY and CDR2 SVGAGI. V shed 2 bases and J shed 5 bases, with 12 bases lying between them. This CDR3 region has 14 residues. The CDR3 DNA reads TGTGCCAGCAGTTACCGGACAGCCGGGACTGAAGCTTTCTTT. Protein product: CASSYRTAGTEAFF.